The 29 T cell receptor beta chains reported below all come from one sample, sequenced in a study of CD8+ T cells in alopecia areata. Investigators isolated RNA and reverse transcribed it into cDNA to act as the sequencing template. Generated by immunoSEQ multiplex PCR, the TCRdb table keeps only in-frame clones and is missing some. The repertoire holds more than 150,000 clones, with 40% to 60% as singletons. This sample comprised CD8+ T cells sorted from blood, obtained at week 0. The source of these receptors is a human donor with alopecia areata.

Notes on this clone: Other DNA sequences within the sample encode an identical CDR3. The chain links TRBV29-1 to TRBJ2-3; TRBD1 aligns across 9 bases. V was pared by 3 bases and J by 1 base, with 5 bases of the junction left unmatched. In germline, CDR1 is SQVTM, CDR2 ANQGSEA. This CDR3 has 15 amino acids. This CDR3 is CSVEGTGYGTDTQYF. Written as DNA, the CDR3 is TGCAGCGTTGAGGGGACAGGGTACGGCACAGATACGCAGTATTTT.

The rearrangement links TRBV7-2 to TRBJ2-5; 7 nucleotides line up with TRBD2. Judging by the DNA end, TRBJ2-7 fits better; the J call may be wrong. This CDR3 is built from 12 residues. Germline CDR1 is SGHTA and CDR2 is FQGNSA. In DNA, the CDR3 is TGTGCCAGCGGACTAGGAGGGAACGAGCAGTACTTC. Its protein product is CASGLGGNEQYF.

CDR3 sequence: CAWSPGTGETEAFF. The CDR3 DNA follows: TGTGCCTGGAGTCCCGGGACAGGGGAAACTGAAGCTTTCTTT. This chain links TRBV30 with TRBJ1-1; TRBD1 agrees at 10 bases. CDR1 and CDR2 (germline): GTSNPN, SVGIG (reference sequence). J was trimmed by 5 bases and V by 2 bases; bases with no gene match: 5. This CDR3 contains 14 residues.

The J gene is TRBJ2-3, the V gene TRBV13, with D tentatively TRBD1 (6 bases). Germline CDR1 is PRHDT and CDR2 is FYEKMQ (reference sequence). V dropped 1 base and J dropped 4 bases, with 12 bases sitting between them. The CDR3 sequence is 15 residues long. CDR3 nucleotides: TGTGCCAGCAGCTTAGCGGCAGGGGTGGCAGATACGCAGTATTTT. It codes for CASSLAAGVADTQYF.

The rearrangement links TRBV7-3 to TRBJ1-1, with D perhaps matching TRBD1 (5 bases). V shed 1 base and J shed 7 bases, with 10 bases lying between them. The CDR3 covers 13 residues. Germline V gene lookup returns CDR1 SGHTA and CDR2 FQGTGA. The CDR3 DNA reads as TGTGCCAGCAGCTTAATTGGGGCGGGTGAAGCTTTCTTT. Translating it yields CASSLIGAGEAFF.

DNA of the CDR3: TGTGCCAGCAGCCCGGTTGGAGGGACCTACGAGCAGTACTTC. This encodes CASSPVGGTYEQYF. This chain uses TRBV11-2 with TRBJ2-7; a weak D match, TRBD2 (6 bases). CDR1 is SGHAT, CDR2 FQNNGV, per germline. The CDR3 contains 14 residues. Deletions cut 5 bases from V and 2 bases from J, with 13 bases between.

This clone occurred a few times. The chain joins TRBV7-9 to TRBJ1-1, with D possibly being TRBD1 (5 bases). The CDR3 spans 14 residues. Deletions cut 0 bases from V and 6 bases from J, with 11 bases between. CDR1 is SEHNR and CDR2 is FQNEAQ in the germline V gene (reference sequence). The chain's CDR3 is CASSLAPGGAEAFF. The CDR3 nucleotides are TGTGCCAGCAGCTTAGCGCCAGGAGGGGCTGAAGCTTTCTTT. Filled out from reference TRBV7-9 and TRBJ1-1, the complete variable domain reads DTGVSQNPRHKITKRGQNVTFRCDPISEHNRLYWYRQTLGQGPEFLTYFQNEAQLEKSRLLSDRFSAERPKGSFSTLEIQRTEQGDSAMYLCASSLAPGGAEAFFGQGTRLTVV.

The chain employs TRBV27 and TRBJ2-7; 7 nucleotides line up with TRBD1. CDR1 and CDR2 from the germline V gene are MNHEY and SMNVEV (reference sequence). The length of the CDR3 is 13 residues. V gave up 6 bases and J gave up 3 bases; unmatched junction bases: 5. This chain's CDR3 is CASRNRDSYEQYF. DNA for the CDR3: TGTGCCAGCAGAAACCGGGACAGCTACGAGCAGTACTTC.

This clone was counted only a few times. This specimen includes other DNA sequences encoding the same CDR3. The chain joins TRBV30 to TRBJ2-7, with D perhaps TRBD1 (6 bases). CDR1 is GTSNPN, CDR2 SVGIG, per germline (reference sequence). This CDR3 is 14 amino acids long. V was clipped by 0 bases and J by 3 bases, with 12 bases between them. The CDR3 here is CAWSVGQGHYEQYF. The CDR3 region has the DNA TGTGCCTGGAGTGTTGGTCAGGGACACTACGAGCAGTACTTC.

This clone was picked up a small number of times. The rearrangement links TRBV30 to TRBJ2-3; D may be TRBD1 or TRBD2 (5 bases each). Germline assignment: CDR1 GTSNPN and CDR2 SVGIG (reference sequence). This CDR3 is built from 15 residues. V was trimmed by 0 bases and J by 6 bases, leaving 16 bases between them. CDR3 protein: CAWSVGPGPGDTQYF. In DNA, the CDR3 is TGTGCCTGGAGTGTAGGCCCAGGGCCGGGGGATACGCAGTATTTT.

The gene calls are TRBV7-2 and TRBJ2-5, with a weak D call TRBD1 (6 bases). The CDR3 length is 15 residues. Trimming pared 4 bases from V and 3 bases from J, leaving 15 bases between. CDR1 is SGHTA and CDR2 is FQGNSA in the germline V gene. CDR3 sequence reads: CASSSYPGQEETQYF. CDR3 DNA: TGTGCCAGCAGCTCTTACCCGGGACAAGAAGAGACCCAGTACTTC.

J is TRBJ1-1 and V is TRBV14; D call uncertain. This CDR3 has 15 residues. Per the germline V gene, CDR1 is SGHDN and CDR2 is FVKESK. Trimming removed 1 base at V and 0 bases at J, with 9 bases between. The CDR3: CASSQVASMNTEAFF. The DNA for the CDR3 is TGTGCCAGCAGCCAAGTCGCCAGCATGAACACTGAAGCTTTCTTT.

As regards this clone: Other DNA sequences of this sample code for an identical CDR3. The V call is TRBV29-1, the J call TRBJ2-5; TRBD2 might be the D (5 bases). CDR3 length: 12 amino acids. Per germline, CDR1 SQVTM and CDR2 ANQGSEA. Trimming removed 2 bases at V and 3 bases at J, with 7 bases between. CDR3 in DNA: TGCAGCGTTGAAACCGGGGAAGAGACCCAGTACTTC. Its translation: CSVETGEETQYF. Full variable domain (outside the CDR3, taken from reference TRBV29-1 and TRBJ2-5): SAVISQKPSRDICQRGTSLTIQCQVDSQVTMMFWYRQQPGQSLTLIATANQGSEATYESGFVIDKFPISRPNLTFSTLTVSNMSPEDSSIYLCSVETGEETQYFGPGTRLLVL.

In its sample, this clone was seen a few times. The V call is TRBV30, the J call TRBJ1-1; possible D gene TRBD1, 6 bases. V lost 5 bases and J lost 6, with 13 bases in between. Germline V gives CDR1 GTSNPN, CDR2 SVGIG (reference sequence). The CDR3 length is 12 residues. DNA of the CDR3: TGTGCCTGGCTACAGGGAGGAGCTGAAGCTTTCTTT. It translates to CAWLQGGAEAFF.

Worth noting for this clone: Other DNA variants within this sample encode the same CDR3. This sequence joins TRBV7-9 and TRBJ1-6, with a possible D match to TRBD1 (6 bases). Trimming stripped 5 bases from V and 11 bases from J, with 13 bases between. The CDR3 spans 13 residues. The germline V gene has CDR1 SEHNR and CDR2 FQNEAQ (reference sequence). The CDR3 DNA reads TGTGCCAGCAGCCCAGGGGTGCTGGCACCCCTCCACTTT. It encodes CASSPGVLAPLHF.

The genes are TRBV7-9 and TRBJ1-2; TRBD1 aligns across 9 bases. Unmatched junction bases numbered 4, after V lost 4 bases and J lost 4 bases. The CDR3 has 14 residues. CDR1 and CDR2 from the germline V gene are SEHNR and FQNEAQ (reference sequence). The CDR3 loop is CASSYPDRGYGYTF. CDR3 DNA: TGTGCCAGCAGCTACCCGGACAGGGGCTATGGCTACACCTTC.

The chain carries TRBV5-1 and TRBJ2-7, with unresolved D. The ends were cut back, 4 bases at V and 0 bases at J, with 14 bases in the middle. Germline V lookup: CDR1 SGHRS, CDR2 YFSETQ. The CDR3 loop spans 15 amino acids. The CDR3 nucleotides read TGCGCCAGCAGCCCGAAGGGATCTCACTCCTACGAGCAGTACTTC. Protein: CASSPKGSHSYEQYF.

The chain carries TRBV29-1 and TRBJ1-2; 9 bases agree with TRBD1. Germline CDR1 reads SQVTM; CDR2 reads ANQGSEA. This CDR3 contains 12 residues. The ends lost 4 bases at V and 6 bases at J; junction bases unmatched: 3. For the CDR3, the DNA is TGCAGCGTTGGGACAGGGGTTAATGGCTACACCTTC. Translation: CSVGTGVNGYTF.

This chain links TRBV2 with TRBJ2-1; 14 bases fit TRBD2. Per germline, CDR1 SNHLY and CDR2 FYNNEI. This CDR3 has 17 residues. The ends lost 5 bases at V and 2 bases at J; junction bases unmatched: 5. The CDR3 reads CASSTRTSGGPYNEQFF. The CDR3 DNA reads TGTGCCAGCAGTACTCGGACTAGCGGGGGGCCCTACAATGAGCAGTTCTTC.

This clone has only one observation. CDR3 DNA: TGCAGCGGGATCACAGGAACCAACTCTGGAAACACCATATATTTT. It is translated as CSGITGTNSGNTIYF. This chain joins TRBV29-1 and TRBJ1-3, with D possibly being TRBD1 (5 bases). Trimming took 7 bases from V and 0 from J, leaving 16 bases between them. Germline lookup yields CDR1 SQVTM and CDR2 ANQGSEA. The CDR3 covers 15 residues. Looking up the rest from reference TRBV29-1 and TRBJ1-3 gives the full variable domain: SAVISQKPSRDICQRGTSLTIQCQVDSQVTMMFWYRQQPGQSLTLIATANQGSEATYESGFVIDKFPISRPNLTFSTLTVSNMSPEDSSIYLCSGITGTNSGNTIYFGEGSWLTVV.

V and J are TRBV5-1 and TRBJ2-7; possible D gene TRBD1, 5 bases. Germline V gene data show CDR1 as SGHRS and CDR2 as YFSETQ. CDR3 size: 14 residues. The V end was cut by 1 base, the J end by 5 bases, with 13 bases between. CDR3 protein: CASSLSQGWNEQYF. In DNA form, the CDR3 reads TGCGCCAGCAGCTTGTCCCAGGGCTGGAACGAGCAGTACTTC.

This chain links TRBV6-5 with TRBJ2-5; a possible D gene is TRBD2 (6 bases). Germline V lookup: CDR1 MNHEY, CDR2 SVGAGI. This CDR3 region has 15 residues. Trimming shortened V by 2 bases and J by 1 base, and 11 bases separated the two germline ends. Here the CDR3 reads CASSYVAGPQETQYF. Here the CDR3 DNA reads TGTGCCAGCAGTTACGTGGCGGGGCCCCAAGAGACCCAGTACTTC.

This clone was detected once. The chain recombines TRBV9 with TRBJ1-6, with 7 bases that match TRBD1. Germline trimming cut 4 bases from V and 8 bases from J; bases unmatched to any gene: 6. Germline-derived CDR1 and CDR2 are SGDLS and YYNGEE. This CDR3 is built from 14 residues. CDR3 DNA: TGTGCCAGCAGCTTAGGGGGCGAGTATTCACCCCTCCACTTT. This codes for CASSLGGEYSPLHF.

On this clone itself: The same CDR3 is also encoded by other DNA sequences in this sample. The rearrangement joins TRBV30 to TRBJ2-7; D is undetermined. The germline gives CDR1 GTSNPN, CDR2 SVGIG (reference sequence). The CDR3 is 11 residues long. V lost 1 base and J 2 bases, leaving 3 bases between the germline ends. Written as DNA, the CDR3 is TGTGCCTGGAGTGCTACCTACGAGCAGTACTTC. Protein sequence: CAWSATYEQYF.

In this sample, this clone turned up a few times. CDR3 nucleotides: TGCGCCAGCAGCCAAGATTTAGTGACCGAGCTATACAATGAGCAGTTCTTC. It translates to CASSQDLVTELYNEQFF. The V and J genes are TRBV4-3 and TRBJ2-1; D remains ambiguous. Germline CDR1 reads LGHNA; CDR2 reads YSLEER. The CDR3 covers 17 residues. The germline V and J ends were trimmed by 0 bases and 4 bases, with 16 bases remaining between them.

The genes are TRBV5-1 and TRBJ1-2; D is unresolved. The CDR3 loop spans 14 amino acids. V was cut by 4 bases and J by 0 bases, with 10 bases left in between. The germline gives CDR1 SGHRS, CDR2 YFSETQ. The chain's CDR3 is CASSLETANYGYTF. The CDR3 DNA reads as TGCGCCAGCAGCCTGGAAACAGCTAACTATGGCTACACCTTC.

The chain has TRBV10-3 and TRBJ2-3; TRBD2 aligns across 8 bases. The CDR3 has 15 residues. Germline trimming cut 6 bases from V and 1 base from J; bases unmatched to any gene: 6. Germline V gene sequence: CDR1 ENHRY, CDR2 SYGVKD. CDR3 in amino acids: CAISPAGARTDTQYF. Written as DNA, the CDR3 is TGTGCCATCAGCCCAGCGGGGGCCCGCACAGATACGCAGTATTTT.

Here the CDR3 reads CASSYGGEGSYNEQFF. CDR3 sequence (DNA): TGTGCCAGCAGTTACGGGGGGGAGGGTTCCTACAATGAGCAGTTCTTC. The chain uses TRBV6-5 and TRBJ2-1; 7 bases fit TRBD2. V gave up 2 bases and J gave up 1 base; unmatched junction bases: 5. Germline CDR1 and CDR2: MNHEY and SVGAGI. The CDR3 length is 16 residues.

The gene calls are TRBV13 and TRBJ1-2; 8 bases fit TRBD1. This CDR3 is 15 amino acids long. The germline gives CDR1 PRHDT, CDR2 FYEKMQ (reference sequence). V was clipped by 0 bases and J by 2 bases; unmatched bases: 2. The CDR3: CASSLGRTGNYGYTF. CDR3 DNA: TGTGCCAGCAGCTTAGGCCGGACAGGGAACTATGGCTACACCTTC.